The entry below gives a single T cell receptor beta chain sequence along with its context. What it binds is not known. In this CDR3 the conserved last residue, phenylalanine or tryptophan, is missing, so a read error is likely. The germline V gene encodes CDR1 SGHRS and CDR2 YFSETQ. This CDR3 spans 17 amino acids. Trimming took 6 bases from V and 5 from J; bases not matched to a gene: 13. TCRdb re-called the multiplex PCR reads through MiXCR, storing one row per CDR3 protein. The sample consists of about 47,000 distinct CDR3 sequences, 23% of them appearing once. These data belong to a study of breast tumors, draining lymph nodes, adjacent tissues. Overall study findings and caveats: Compared with basal-like, luminal-like tumors shared significantly more repertoire with nontumor tissue. The data were judged consistent with most tumor T cells coming from lymph node and expanding in tumor. Tumor repertoires ranked between lymph nodes and nontumor tissue in diversity, with V and J gene preferences.

The receptor was derived from a female donor with breast cancer. Some clones in this sample may be carry-over from other donors' samples. This chain uses TRBV5-1 with TRBJ2-2, with TRBD1 matching over 10 bases. Sample: breast tumor tissue. The CDR3 sequence: CASKPNHGQGDTGELFS. CDR3 DNA: TGCGCCAGCAAACCCAACCACGGACAGGGGGATACCGGGGAGCTGTTTTCT.